This TCR beta chain was observed in a study of control samples from healthy donors and cancer patients. Assay used: immunoSEQ multiplex PCR; TCRdb lists only in-frame clones, some missing. The sample consists of about 92,000 clones, 82% of them appearing once. Note on this clone: The sample holds other DNA sequences that translate to the same CDR3.

The CDR3 covers 13 residues. V was shortened by 1 base and J by 5 bases, with 6 bases between the two germline ends. Per the germline V gene, CDR1 is LNHDA and CDR2 is SQIVND (reference sequence). V usage is TRBV19 and J usage is TRBJ2-1, with D maybe TRBD2 (5 bases). Sequenced: blood. This clonotype was obtained from an older woman in good health. The CDR3 reads CASSIGADNEQFF. The CDR3 nucleotides are TGTGCCAGTAGTATAGGAGCGGACAATGAGCAGTTCTTC.